This T cell receptor (beta chain) emerged from a study of blood T cell repertoires in COVID-19. Overall study: Some COVID-19 samples were acute and others convalescent; all came from the United States, Italy and Spain. T cells, B-cell-depleted T cells, or PBMCs provided the cDNA or gDNA that served as material.

In the authors' methods: Nucleated cell counts were estimated from reference gene primer amplification. Assay used: immunoSEQ multiplex PCR; TCRdb lists only in-frame clones, some missing. The V and J calls and clone size are taken from that table; D and trimming were inferred from the DNA. The data contain 210,000 or so clones, 85% to 90% of them singletons. Specimen: peripheral blood. This clonotype was sampled from a middle-aged man with acute or convalescent COVID-19.

The CDR3 protein is CAQSLGPNQPQHF. In DNA form, the CDR3 reads TGTGCCCAAAGTCTGGGGCCCAATCAGCCCCAGCATTTT. The rearrangement joins TRBV30 to TRBJ1-5; D is possibly TRBD1 (5 bases). The germline V and J ends were trimmed by 8 bases and 3 bases, with 14 bases remaining between them. Germline V gene lookup returns CDR1 GTSNPN and CDR2 SVGIG (reference sequence). The CDR3 loop spans 13 amino acids.